The 6 T cell receptor beta chains in this list originate from one sample, sequenced in a study of CD8 T cells in ankylosing spondylitis. Findings of the study overall: A TCR beta motif of several highly homologous variants seemed to mark ankylosing spondylitis blood.

No antigens are known for them. TCRdb itself ran the 5' RACE reads through MiXCR, one entry per CDR3 protein. The repertoire holds approximately 300,000 distinct CDR3 sequences, with 7.5% to 9% as singletons. Sequencing input: blood, either unsorted or a sorted T cell fraction (not recorded which). All receptors come from a male donor with ankylosing spondylitis.

The rearrangement joins TRBV3-1 to TRBJ2-7; possibly TRBD2 for D (6 bases). The CDR3 is 16 amino acids. V was cut by 4 bases and J by 0 bases, with 16 bases left in between. Looked up from germline, CDR1 is LGHDT and CDR2 is YNNKEL (reference sequence). The CDR3: CASSLLGGRSSYEQYF. CDR3 bases: TGTGCCAGCAGCCTTTTGGGGGGTCGAAGCTCCTACGAGCAGTACTTC.

The chain couples TRBV4-1 to TRBJ1-1, with D tentatively TRBD1 (6 bases). The CDR3 spans 17 residues. The ends were cut back, 4 bases at V and 2 bases at J, with 20 bases in the middle. Germline CDR1 MGHRA, CDR2 YSYEKL. The CDR3 sequence: CASSPILGRGNNTEAFF. The CDR3 DNA reads TGCGCCAGCAGCCCGATCTTGGGCAGGGGCAATAACACTGAAGCTTTCTTT.

V usage is TRBV27 and J usage is TRBJ2-7; tentatively, D is TRBD1 (5 bases). Trimming left V 6 bases short and J 3 bases short, with 6 bases between. Germline V gene lookup returns CDR1 MNHEY and CDR2 SMNVEV (reference sequence). CDR3 size: 11 residues. In nucleotides, the CDR3 is TGTGCCAGCAGGCAGGGCTACGAGCAGTACTTC. Translation: CASRQGYEQYF.

This clonotype was picked up a small number of times. This chain joins TRBV5-1 and TRBJ2-6, with 9 positions matching TRBD1. CDR3 length equals 18 residues. V was clipped by 3 bases and J by 0 bases; unmatched bases: 7. Looked up from germline, CDR1 is SGHRS and CDR2 is YFSETQ. CDR3: CASSSAGQGSSGANVLTF. CDR3 in DNA: TGCGCCAGCAGCTCGGCGGGACAGGGTAGCTCTGGGGCCAACGTCCTGACTTTC.

This chain uses TRBV5-1 with TRBJ2-1; D is perhaps TRBD1 or TRBD2 (5 bases each). This CDR3 has 14 residues. V lost 0 bases, J lost 8 bases, and 12 bases lay in between. The germline V gene has CDR1 SGHRS and CDR2 YFSETQ. The CDR3 bases are TGCGCCAGCAGCTTGGGGGGGAGTCTCGATGAGCAGTTCTTC. Its protein product is CASSLGGSLDEQFF.

This clonotype was seen a few times. V and J are TRBV28 and TRBJ2-1, with a possible D match to TRBD2 (7 bases). Germline CDR1 MDHEN, CDR2 SYDVKM. The CDR3 has 13 amino acids. V was shortened by 8 bases and J by 7 bases, with 15 bases between the two germline ends. The DNA for the CDR3 is TGTGCCAGCCAAGAGGGGGGAGGGAATGAGCAGTTCTTC. Translated, it gives CASQEGGGNEQFF.